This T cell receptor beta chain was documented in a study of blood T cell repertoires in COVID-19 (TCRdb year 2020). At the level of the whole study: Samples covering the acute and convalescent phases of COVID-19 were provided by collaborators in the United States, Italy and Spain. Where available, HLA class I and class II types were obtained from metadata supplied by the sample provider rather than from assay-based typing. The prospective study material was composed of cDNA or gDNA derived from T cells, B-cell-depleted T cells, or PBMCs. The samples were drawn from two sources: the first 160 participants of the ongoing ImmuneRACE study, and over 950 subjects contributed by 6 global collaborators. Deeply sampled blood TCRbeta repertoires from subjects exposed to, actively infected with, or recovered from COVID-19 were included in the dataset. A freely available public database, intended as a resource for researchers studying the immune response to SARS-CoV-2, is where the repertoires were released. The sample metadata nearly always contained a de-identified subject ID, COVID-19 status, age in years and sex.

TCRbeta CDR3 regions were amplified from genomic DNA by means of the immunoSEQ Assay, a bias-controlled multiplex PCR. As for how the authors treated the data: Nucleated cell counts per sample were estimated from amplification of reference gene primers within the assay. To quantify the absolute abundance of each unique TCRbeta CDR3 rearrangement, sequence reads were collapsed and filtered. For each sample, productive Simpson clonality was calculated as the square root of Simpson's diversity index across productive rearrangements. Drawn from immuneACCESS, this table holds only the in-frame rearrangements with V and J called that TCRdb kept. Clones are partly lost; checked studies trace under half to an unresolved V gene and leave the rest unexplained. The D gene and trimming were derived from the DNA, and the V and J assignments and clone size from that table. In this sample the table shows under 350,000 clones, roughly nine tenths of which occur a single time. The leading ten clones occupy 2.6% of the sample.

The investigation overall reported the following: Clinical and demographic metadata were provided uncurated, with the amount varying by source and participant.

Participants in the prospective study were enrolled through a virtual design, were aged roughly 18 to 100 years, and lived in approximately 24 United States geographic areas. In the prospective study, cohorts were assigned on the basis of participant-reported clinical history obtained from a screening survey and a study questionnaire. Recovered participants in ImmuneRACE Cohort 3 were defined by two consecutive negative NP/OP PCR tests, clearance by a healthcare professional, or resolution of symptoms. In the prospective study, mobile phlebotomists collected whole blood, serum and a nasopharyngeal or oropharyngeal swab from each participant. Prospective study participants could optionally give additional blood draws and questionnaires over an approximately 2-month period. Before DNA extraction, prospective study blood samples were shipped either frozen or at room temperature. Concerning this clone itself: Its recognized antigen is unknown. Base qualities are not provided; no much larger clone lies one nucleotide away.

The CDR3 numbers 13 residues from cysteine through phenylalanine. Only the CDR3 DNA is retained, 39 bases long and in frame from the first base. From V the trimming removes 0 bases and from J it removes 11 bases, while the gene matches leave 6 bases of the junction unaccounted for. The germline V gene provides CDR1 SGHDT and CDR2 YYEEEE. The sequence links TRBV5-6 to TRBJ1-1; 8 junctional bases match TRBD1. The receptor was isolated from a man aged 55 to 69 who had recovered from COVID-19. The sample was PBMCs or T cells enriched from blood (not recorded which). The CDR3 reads CASSLAQGAGAFF. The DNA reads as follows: TGTGCCAGCAGCTTGGCCCAGGGGGCGGGCGCTTTCTTT.